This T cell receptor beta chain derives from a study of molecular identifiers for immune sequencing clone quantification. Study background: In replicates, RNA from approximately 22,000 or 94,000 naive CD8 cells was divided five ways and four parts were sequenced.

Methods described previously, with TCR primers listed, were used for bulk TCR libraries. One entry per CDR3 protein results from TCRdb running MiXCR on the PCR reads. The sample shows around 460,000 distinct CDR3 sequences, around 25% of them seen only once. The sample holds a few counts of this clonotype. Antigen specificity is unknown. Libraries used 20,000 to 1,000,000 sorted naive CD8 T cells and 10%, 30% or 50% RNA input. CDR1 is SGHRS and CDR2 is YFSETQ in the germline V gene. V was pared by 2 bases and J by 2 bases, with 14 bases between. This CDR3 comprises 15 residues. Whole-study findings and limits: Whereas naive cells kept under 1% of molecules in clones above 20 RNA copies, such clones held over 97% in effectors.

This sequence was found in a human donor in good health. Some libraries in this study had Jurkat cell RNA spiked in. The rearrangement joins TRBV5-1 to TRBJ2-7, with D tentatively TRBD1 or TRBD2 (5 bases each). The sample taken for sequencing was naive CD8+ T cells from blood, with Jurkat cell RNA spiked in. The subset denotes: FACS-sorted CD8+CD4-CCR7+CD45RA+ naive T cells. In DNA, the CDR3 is TGCGCCAGCAGCTTATCAGGTGGGACCGCCTACGAGCAGTACTTC. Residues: CASSLSGGTAYEQYF.